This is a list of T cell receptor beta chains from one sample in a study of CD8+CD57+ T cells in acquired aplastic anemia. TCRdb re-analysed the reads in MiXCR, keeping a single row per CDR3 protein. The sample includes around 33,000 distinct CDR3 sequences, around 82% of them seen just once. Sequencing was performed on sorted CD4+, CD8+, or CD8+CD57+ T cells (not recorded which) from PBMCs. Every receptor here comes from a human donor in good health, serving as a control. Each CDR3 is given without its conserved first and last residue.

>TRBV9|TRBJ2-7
ASSGEMSSYEQY
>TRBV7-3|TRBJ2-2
ASSIEGSGELF
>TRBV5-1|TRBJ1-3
ASSLSGNTIY
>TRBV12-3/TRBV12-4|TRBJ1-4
ASRTGTGYEKLF
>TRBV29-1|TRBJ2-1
SGLGVGDEQF
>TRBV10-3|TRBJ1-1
AIRDALNTEAF
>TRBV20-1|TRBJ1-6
SARTGTQDNSPLH
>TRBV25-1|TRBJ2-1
ASSGDSRVRF
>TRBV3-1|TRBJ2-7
ASSQGARSYEQY
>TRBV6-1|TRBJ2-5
AIRGGPRGETQY
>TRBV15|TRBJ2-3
ATSRGERESTDTQY
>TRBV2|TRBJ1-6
ASSEYRGNSPLH
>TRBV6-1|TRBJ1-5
ASSLDRVRGGQPQH
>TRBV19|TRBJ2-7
ASSPLAGPYEQY
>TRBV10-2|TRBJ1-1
ASALAVGTEAF
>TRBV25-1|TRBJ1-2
ASSEYEQGVNGYT
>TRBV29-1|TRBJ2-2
SVELAGVNTGELF
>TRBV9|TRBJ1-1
ASSVDVPNTEAF
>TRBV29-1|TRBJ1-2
SVVGFGYT
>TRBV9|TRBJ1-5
ASSLPGGGNQPQH
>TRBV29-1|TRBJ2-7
SGLGGAYEQY
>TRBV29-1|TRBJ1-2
SAEQGAGGYT
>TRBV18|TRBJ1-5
ASSSASQGGNQPQH
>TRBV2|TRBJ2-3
ASRGCPGGPGDTQY
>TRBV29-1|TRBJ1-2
SVEFRLYGYT
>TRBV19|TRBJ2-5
ASSSGWRQY
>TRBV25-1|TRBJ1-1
ASTQGLNTEAF
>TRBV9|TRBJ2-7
ASSPDGGRRGEQY
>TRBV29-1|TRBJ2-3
SVNGLAGALTDTQY